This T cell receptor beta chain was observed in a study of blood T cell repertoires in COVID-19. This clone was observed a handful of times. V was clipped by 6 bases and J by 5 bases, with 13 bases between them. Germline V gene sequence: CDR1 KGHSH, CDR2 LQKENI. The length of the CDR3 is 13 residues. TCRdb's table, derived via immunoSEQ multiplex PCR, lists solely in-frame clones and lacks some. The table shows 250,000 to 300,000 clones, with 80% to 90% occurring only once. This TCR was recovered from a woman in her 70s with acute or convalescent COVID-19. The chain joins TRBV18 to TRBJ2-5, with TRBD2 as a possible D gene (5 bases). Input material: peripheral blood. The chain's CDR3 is CASSPGSRETQYF. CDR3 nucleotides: TGTGCCAGCTCGCCGGGAAGCAGGGAGACCCAGTACTTC.